The sample holds one count of the clone carrying this TCR beta chain. What it recognizes is unknown. In the PCR, 60 Vbeta and 13 Jbeta primers were used. TCRdb's copy holds only in-frame clones and misses some; the assay was immunoSEQ multiplex PCR. The table records about 96,000 clones, 65% to 85% of them present only once. The J segment lost 3 bases and the V segment lost 3 bases, leaving 4 bases of the junction unmatched. The CDR3 loop spans 16 amino acids. Germline CDR1 is SGHAT and CDR2 is FQNNGV. These data originate in a study of cytomegalovirus exposure and HLA in healthy donors. The wider study: From HLA-typed donors, an early data release held approximately 85 million unique TCRs.

General study results and limits: In vitro experiments confirmed that three CMV-associated chains were specific for CMV antigens.

Source material: PBMCs. This rearrangement joins TRBV11-2 to TRBJ2-2; TRBD2 matches at 10 bases. The receptor comes from a female donor in good health and CMV-seropositive. Written as DNA, the CDR3 is TGTGCCAGCAGCTTCCCACTAGCGGGATACACCGGGGAGCTGTTTTTT. Its protein product is CASSFPLAGYTGELFF. The entire variable domain, with the rest obtained from reference TRBV11-2 and TRBJ2-2, is as follows: EAGVAQSPRYKIIEKRQSVAFWCNPISGHATLYWYQQILGQGPKLLIQFQNNGVVDDSQLPKDRFSAERLKGVDSTLKIQPAKLEDSAVYLCASSFPLAGYTGELFFGEGSRLTVL.